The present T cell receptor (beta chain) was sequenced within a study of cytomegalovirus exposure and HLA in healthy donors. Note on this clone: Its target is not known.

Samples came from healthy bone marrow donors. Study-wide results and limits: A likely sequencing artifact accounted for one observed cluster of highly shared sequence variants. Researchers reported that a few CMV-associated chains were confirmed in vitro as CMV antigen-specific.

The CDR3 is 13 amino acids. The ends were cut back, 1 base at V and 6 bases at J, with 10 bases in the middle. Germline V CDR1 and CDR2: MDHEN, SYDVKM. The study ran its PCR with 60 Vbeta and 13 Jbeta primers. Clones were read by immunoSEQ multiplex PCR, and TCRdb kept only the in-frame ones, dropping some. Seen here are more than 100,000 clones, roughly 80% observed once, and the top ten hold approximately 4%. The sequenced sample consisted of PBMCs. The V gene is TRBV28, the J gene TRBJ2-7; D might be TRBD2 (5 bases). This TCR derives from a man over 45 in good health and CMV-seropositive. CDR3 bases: TGTGCCAGCAGTTTATCAGCGGTTCCCGAGCAGTACTTC. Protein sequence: CASSLSAVPEQYF. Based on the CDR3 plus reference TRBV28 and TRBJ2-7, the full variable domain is DVKVTQSSRYLVKRTGEKVFLECVQDMDHENMFWYRQDPGLGLRLIYFSYDVKMKEKGDIPEGYSVSREKKERFSLILESASTNQTSMYLCASSLSAVPEQYFGPGTRLTVT.